A selection of T cell receptor beta chains follows, all from one sample in a study of T cells after yellow fever vaccination. A single record per CDR3 protein comes from TCRdb applying MiXCR to the 5' RACE reads. The data hold approximately 550,000 distinct CDR3 sequences, with 15% to 20% observed a single time. Sequencing was performed on PBMCs, taken 15 days after the yellow fever booster vaccination. Receptors originate from a young man who received the YFV17D yellow fever vaccine. CDR3s include the opening cysteine and the closing phenylalanine or tryptophan. The D gene is left open where the match is weak. A clone size is listed for some rows: how often the clone was seen (once, few, many), or a class if it is expanded.

length: 17
D: NA
J: TRBJ2-2
V: TRBV7-3
size: few
CDR3: CASSFLAGPGGTGELFF
DNA: TGTGCCAGCAGCTTCCTCGCGGGACCAGGGGGCACCGGGGAGCTGTTTTTT

length: 16
D: TRBD2
J: TRBJ2-7
V: TRBV7-8
size: few
CDR3: CASSVLAGGISYEQYF
DNA: TGTGCCAGCAGCGTTCTAGCGGGAGGGATCTCCTACGAGCAGTACTTC

length: 13
D: NA
J: TRBJ1-2
V: TRBV6-5
size: NA
CDR3: CASSYDRGGGYTF
DNA: TGTGCCAGCAGTTACGACCGAGGGGGTGGCTACACCTTC

length: 15
D: TRBD2
J: TRBJ2-3
V: TRBV5-4
size: NA
CDR3: CASSRVAGGGDTQYF
DNA: TGTGCCAGCAGCCGGGTCGCGGGAGGTGGAGATACGCAGTATTTT

length: 14
D: TRBD2
J: TRBJ2-5
V: TRBV20-1
size: few
CDR3: CSATRTSGKETQYF
DNA: TGCAGTGCTACCAGGACTAGCGGGAAAGAGACCCAGTACTTC

length: 15
D: TRBD2
J: TRBJ2-1
V: TRBV25-1
size: NA
CDR3: CASSLLLAGEGEQFF
DNA: TGTGCCAGCAGCCTTTTGCTGGCGGGAGAGGGTGAGCAGTTCTTC

length: 13
D: NA
J: TRBJ2-7
V: TRBV30
size: few
CDR3: CAWGTLGSPRQYF
DNA: TGTGCCTGGGGGACCCTAGGCTCCCCCCGGCAGTACTTC

length: 17
D: TRBD2
J: TRBJ2-3
V: TRBV18
size: NA
CDR3: CASSPLGRARLTDTQYF
DNA: TGTGCCAGCTCACCACTGGGGAGGGCACGGCTCACAGATACGCAGTATTTT

length: 16
D: NA
J: TRBJ2-5
V: TRBV18
size: NA
CDR3: CASSPNPGLGQETQYF
DNA: TGTGCCAGCTCACCGAATCCAGGGCTCGGCCAAGAGACCCAGTACTTC

length: 15
D: TRBD2
J: TRBJ2-3
V: TRBV20-1
size: few
CDR3: CSATVAGASTDTQYF
DNA: TGCAGTGCTACCGTAGCGGGAGCGAGCACAGATACGCAGTATTTT

length: 16
D: TRBD1
J: TRBJ1-1
V: TRBV15
size: NA
CDR3: CATSRVGGQGDVRAFF
DNA: TGTGCCACCAGCAGAGTGGGGGGACAGGGAGACGTGCGAGCTTTCTTT

length: 13
D: NA
J: TRBJ2-7
V: TRBV19
size: once
CDR3: CAGQGTNNYEQYF
DNA: TGTGCCGGACAAGGGACAAACAACTACGAGCAGTACTTC

length: 14
D: TRBD1
J: TRBJ2-3
V: TRBV12-3/TRBV12-4
size: NA
CDR3: CASSLGTATDTQYF
DNA: TGTGCCAGCAGTCTGGGGACAGCCACAGATACGCAGTATTTT

length: 13
D: NA
J: TRBJ1-1
V: TRBV20-1
size: few
CDR3: CSASDGFNTEAFF
DNA: TGCAGTGCTTCGGACGGATTTAACACTGAAGCTTTCTTT

length: 16
D: TRBD2
J: TRBJ2-1
V: TRBV5-4
size: few
CDR3: CASSLAAGVSYNEQFF
DNA: TGTGCCAGCAGCTTGGCTGCGGGAGTCTCCTACAATGAGCAGTTCTTC

length: 14
D: TRBD2
J: TRBJ2-3
V: TRBV29-1
size: NA
CDR3: CSVEEGRAGVTQYF
DNA: TGCAGCGTTGAAGAGGGCCGGGCGGGAGTTACGCAGTATTTT

length: 13
D: NA
J: TRBJ1-1
V: TRBV6-6
size: few
CDR3: CASATGVNTEAFF
DNA: TGTGCCAGCGCGACAGGAGTGAACACTGAAGCTTTCTTT

length: 15
D: TRBD2
J: TRBJ2-1
V: TRBV5-6
size: NA
CDR3: CASSRLAGSTNEQFF
DNA: TGTGCCAGCAGCCGTCTAGCGGGATCTACCAATGAGCAGTTCTTC

length: 15
D: TRBD2
J: TRBJ2-1
V: TRBV3-1
size: few
CDR3: CASSRGGALNNEQFF
DNA: TGTGCCAGCAGCCGGGGAGGGGCCCTCAACAATGAGCAGTTCTTC

length: 14
D: TRBD1
J: TRBJ2-7
V: TRBV20-1
size: NA
CDR3: CSAWGQSISYEQYF
DNA: TGCAGTGCGTGGGGACAGAGTATCTCCTACGAGCAGTACTTC

length: 14
D: NA
J: TRBJ2-1
V: TRBV20-1
size: few
CDR3: CSADRLADYNEQFF
DNA: TGCAGTGCCGATAGATTAGCGGACTACAATGAGCAGTTCTTC

length: 14
D: TRBD1
J: TRBJ2-1
V: TRBV29-1
size: NA
CDR3: CSVDATGGLNEQFF
DNA: TGCAGCGTTGACGCGACAGGGGGCTTGAATGAGCAGTTCTTC

length: 16
D: NA
J: TRBJ2-1
V: TRBV29-1
size: NA
CDR3: CSVEGDHVGSYNEQFF
DNA: TGCAGCGTCGAAGGGGATCACGTGGGGTCCTACAATGAGCAGTTCTTC

length: 14
D: TRBD1
J: TRBJ2-1
V: TRBV10-3
size: few
CDR3: CAISWDRDRNEQFF
DNA: TGTGCCATCAGTTGGGACAGAGACCGCAATGAGCAGTTCTTC

length: 14
D: NA
J: TRBJ2-2
V: TRBV4-3
size: few
CDR3: CASSQDFPRGELFF
DNA: TGCGCCAGCAGCCAAGATTTCCCAAGAGGGGAGCTGTTTTTT

length: 17
D: TRBD2
J: TRBJ2-1
V: TRBV6-4
size: once
CDR3: CASSDSSGLVVRNEQFF
DNA: TGTGCCAGCAGTGACTCGTCGGGACTAGTGGTGCGGAATGAGCAGTTCTTC

length: 13
D: TRBD1
J: TRBJ2-7
V: TRBV7-9
size: NA
CDR3: CASAGQGKYEQYF
DNA: TGTGCCAGCGCCGGACAGGGAAAGTACGAGCAGTACTTC

length: 17
D: NA
J: TRBJ2-1
V: TRBV14
size: NA
CDR3: CASSQLSWGPAYNEQFF
DNA: TGTGCCAGCAGCCAACTCTCATGGGGGCCCGCCTACAATGAGCAGTTCTTC

length: 18
D: TRBD1
J: TRBJ2-7
V: TRBV4-3
size: few
CDR3: CASSMWDRGVAGEDEQYF
DNA: TGCGCCAGCAGCATGTGGGACAGGGGGGTCGCGGGGGAAGATGAGCAGTACTTC

length: 13
D: NA
J: TRBJ2-7
V: TRBV10-2
size: NA
CDR3: CASSDPGAYEQYF
DNA: TGCGCCAGCAGTGATCCGGGGGCCTACGAGCAGTACTTC

length: 17
D: TRBD2
J: TRBJ2-3
V: TRBV29-1
size: NA
CDR3: CSVEDHLAGEGLNTQYF
DNA: TGCAGCGTTGAAGATCACCTAGCGGGAGAGGGCCTAAATACGCAGTATTTT

length: 11
D: NA
J: TRBJ1-2
V: TRBV28
size: NA
CDR3: CASNGNYGYTF
DNA: TGTGCCAGCAATGGTAACTATGGCTACACCTTC

length: 12
D: NA
J: TRBJ2-3
V: TRBV12-3/TRBV12-4
size: few
CDR3: CASRREGDTQYF
DNA: TGTGCCAGCAGGCGGGAAGGAGATACGCAGTATTTT

length: 13
D: NA
J: TRBJ2-1
V: TRBV12-3/TRBV12-4
size: few
CDR3: CASSGLRYNEQFF
DNA: TGTGCCAGCAGTGGACTGCGCTACAATGAGCAGTTCTTC

length: 14
D: NA
J: TRBJ2-7
V: TRBV5-1
size: many
CDR3: CASSSVGVWDEQYF
DNA: TGCGCCAGCAGCTCGGTCGGTGTCTGGGACGAGCAGTACTTC

length: 17
D: TRBD2
J: TRBJ2-1
V: TRBV10-2
size: few
CDR3: CASTGTIPSGKYNEQFF
DNA: TGCGCCAGTACGGGTACGATTCCTAGCGGGAAGTACAATGAGCAGTTCTTC

length: 15
D: TRBD2
J: TRBJ2-7
V: TRBV20-1
size: NA
CDR3: CSASREGLLSYEQYF
DNA: TGCAGTGCTAGCCGGGAGGGACTACTCTCCTACGAGCAGTACTTC

length: 16
D: TRBD2
J: TRBJ2-7
V: TRBV20-1
size: once
CDR3: CSATRTSGRAIHEQYF
DNA: TGCAGTGCTACCAGGACTAGCGGGAGGGCCATCCACGAGCAGTACTTC

length: 12
D: NA
J: TRBJ2-7
V: TRBV29-1
size: NA
CDR3: CSARTATYEQYF
DNA: TGCAGCGCGAGGACCGCGACCTACGAGCAGTACTTC

length: 15
D: TRBD1
J: TRBJ2-2
V: TRBV5-4
size: NA
CDR3: CASSRGQQNTGELFF
DNA: TGTGCCAGCAGCAGGGGACAGCAGAACACCGGGGAGCTGTTTTTT

length: 18
D: NA
J: TRBJ2-5
V: TRBV7-6
size: few
CDR3: CASSISKGPGGNQETQYF
DNA: TGTGCCAGCAGCATTTCAAAGGGACCAGGGGGGAACCAAGAGACCCAGTACTTC

length: 15
D: NA
J: TRBJ1-5
V: TRBV20-1
size: few
CDR3: CSARDYTGTNQPQHF
DNA: TGCAGTGCCAGGGATTATACAGGGACCAATCAGCCCCAGCATTTT

length: 19
D: NA
J: TRBJ2-6
V: TRBV6-1
size: NA
CDR3: CASTTYITGFFSGANVLTF
DNA: TGTGCCAGCACAACATATATTACAGGGTTTTTCTCTGGGGCCAACGTCCTGACTTTC

length: 17
D: TRBD2
J: TRBJ2-3
V: TRBV28
size: NA
CDR3: CASSSPAWAGGPFAQYF
DNA: TGTGCCAGCAGCAGCCCTGCCTGGGCGGGAGGGCCTTTTGCGCAGTATTTT

length: 12
D: NA
J: TRBJ2-3
V: TRBV18
size: many
CDR3: CASSPNTDTQYF
DNA: TGTGCCAGCAGCCCGAACACAGATACGCAGTATTTT

length: 13
D: NA
J: TRBJ1-1
V: TRBV6-5
size: few
CDR3: CASSYKGGLRAFF
DNA: TGTGCCAGCAGTTACAAAGGAGGTCTGCGGGCTTTCTTT

length: 14
D: NA
J: TRBJ2-1
V: TRBV4-3
size: few
CDR3: CASSQDAILGEQFF
DNA: TGCGCCAGCAGCCAAGATGCGATCCTGGGTGAGCAGTTCTTC